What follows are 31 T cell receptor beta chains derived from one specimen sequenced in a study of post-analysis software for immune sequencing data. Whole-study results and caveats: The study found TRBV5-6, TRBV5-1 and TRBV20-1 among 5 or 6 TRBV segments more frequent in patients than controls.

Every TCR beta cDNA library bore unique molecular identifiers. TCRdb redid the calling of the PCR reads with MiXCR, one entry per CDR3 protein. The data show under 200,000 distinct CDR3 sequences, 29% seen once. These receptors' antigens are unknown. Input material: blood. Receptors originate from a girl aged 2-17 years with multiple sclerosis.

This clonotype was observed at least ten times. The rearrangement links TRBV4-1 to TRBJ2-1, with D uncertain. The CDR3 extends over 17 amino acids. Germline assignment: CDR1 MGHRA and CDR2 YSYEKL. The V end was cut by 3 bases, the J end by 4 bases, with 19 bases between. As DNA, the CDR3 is TGCGCCAGCAGCCAGGGGTCGGGTAGAGCGACTTACAATGAGCAGTTCTTC. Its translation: CASSQGSGRATYNEQFF.

As DNA, the CDR3 is TGTGCCAGCAGCTCAGCCGGGACAGAAGGGGTAGTGGCTTTCTTT. Translating it yields CASSSAGTEGVVAFF. This chain connects TRBV11-2 to TRBJ1-1; TRBD1 aligns across 7 bases. The CDR3 is made up of 15 amino acids. Germline V gene data show CDR1 as SGHAT and CDR2 as FQNNGV. Germline trimming cut 4 bases from V and 11 bases from J; bases unmatched to any gene: 16.

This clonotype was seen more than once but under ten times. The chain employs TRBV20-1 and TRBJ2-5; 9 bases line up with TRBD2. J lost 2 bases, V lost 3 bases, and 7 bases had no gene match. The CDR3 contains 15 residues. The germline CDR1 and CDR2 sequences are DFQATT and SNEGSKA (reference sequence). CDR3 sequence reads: CSARVLAGHQETQYF. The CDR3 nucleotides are TGCAGTGCTAGGGTTCTAGCGGGGCATCAAGAGACCCAGTACTTC.

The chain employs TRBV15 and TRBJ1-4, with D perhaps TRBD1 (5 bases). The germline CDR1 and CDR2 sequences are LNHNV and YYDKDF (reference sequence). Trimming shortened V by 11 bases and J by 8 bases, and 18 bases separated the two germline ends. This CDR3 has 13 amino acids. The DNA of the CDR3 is TGTGCCGCCACCGGGACCATGGGGGAAAAACTGTTTTTT. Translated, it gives CAATGTMGEKLFF.

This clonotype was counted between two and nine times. DNA of the CDR3: TGTGCCAGCAGTTACTCGAGAGGGGTTAACACTGAAGCTTTCTTT. This gives the protein CASSYSRGVNTEAFF. The V and J genes are TRBV6-5 and TRBJ1-1; tentative D call: TRBD1 (5 bases). CDR1 is MNHEY, CDR2 SVGAGI, per germline. V shed 0 bases and J shed 2 bases, with 10 bases lying between them. The CDR3 runs to 15 residues.

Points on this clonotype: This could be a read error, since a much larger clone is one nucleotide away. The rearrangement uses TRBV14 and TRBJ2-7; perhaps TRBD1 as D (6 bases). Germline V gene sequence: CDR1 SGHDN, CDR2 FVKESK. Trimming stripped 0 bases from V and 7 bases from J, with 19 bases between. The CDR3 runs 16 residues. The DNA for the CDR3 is TGTGCCAGCAGCCAAGATCATACGGACAGTTACAATGAGCAGTACTTC. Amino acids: CASSQDHTDSYNEQYF.

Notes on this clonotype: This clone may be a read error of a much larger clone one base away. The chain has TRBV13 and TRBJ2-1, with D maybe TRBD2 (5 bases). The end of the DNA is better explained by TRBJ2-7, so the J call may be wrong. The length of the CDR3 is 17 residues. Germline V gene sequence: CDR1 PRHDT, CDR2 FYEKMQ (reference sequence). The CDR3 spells CASSLGFSSLSGDEQYF. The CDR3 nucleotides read TGTGCCAGCAGCTTAGGCTTCTCTAGCTTATCTGGGGATGAGCAGTACTTC.

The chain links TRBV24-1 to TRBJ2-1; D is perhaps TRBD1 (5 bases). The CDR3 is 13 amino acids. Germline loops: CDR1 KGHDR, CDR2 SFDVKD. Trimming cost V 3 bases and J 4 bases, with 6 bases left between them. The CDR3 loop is CATSDNRYNEQFF. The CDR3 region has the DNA TGTGCCACCAGTGATAACAGGTACAATGAGCAGTTCTTC.

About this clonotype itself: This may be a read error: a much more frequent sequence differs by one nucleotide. The DNA for the CDR3 is TGTGCCAGCAGTTACGCGGAATCCTACGAGCAGTACTTC. Amino acid sequence: CASSYAESYEQYF. V usage is TRBV6-5 and J usage is TRBJ2-7, with D hard to call. The CDR3 sequence is 13 residues long. Germline CDR1 is MNHEY and CDR2 is SVGAGI. V was clipped by 2 bases and J by 1 base, with 6 bases between them.

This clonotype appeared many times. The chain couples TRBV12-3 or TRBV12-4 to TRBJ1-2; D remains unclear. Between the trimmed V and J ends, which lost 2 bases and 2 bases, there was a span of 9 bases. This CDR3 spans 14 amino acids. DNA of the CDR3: TGTGCCAGCAGTTTACGAAAGTCAAACTATGGCTACACCTTC. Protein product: CASSLRKSNYGYTF.

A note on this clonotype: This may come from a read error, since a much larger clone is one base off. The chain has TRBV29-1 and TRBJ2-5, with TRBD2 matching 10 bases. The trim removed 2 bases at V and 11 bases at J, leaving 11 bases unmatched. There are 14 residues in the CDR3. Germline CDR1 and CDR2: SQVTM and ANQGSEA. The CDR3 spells CSVELDVAGGRQYF. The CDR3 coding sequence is TGCAGCGTTGAACTAGATGTAGCGGGAGGCCGGCAGTACTTC.

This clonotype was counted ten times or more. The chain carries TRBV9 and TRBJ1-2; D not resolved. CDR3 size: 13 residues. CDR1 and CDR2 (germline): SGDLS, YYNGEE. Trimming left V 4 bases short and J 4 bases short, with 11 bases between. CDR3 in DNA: TGTGCCAGCAGCCCGGGGAGCTTCTATGGCTACACCTTC. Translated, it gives CASSPGSFYGYTF.

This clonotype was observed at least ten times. The CDR3 protein is CSAQDRVGYEQYF. The CDR3 DNA reads as TGCAGTGCTCAAGACAGGGTGGGCTACGAGCAGTACTTC. The chain recombines TRBV20-1 with TRBJ2-7, with 7 bases fitting TRBD1. Germline V CDR1 and CDR2: DFQATT, SNEGSKA (reference sequence). The CDR3 loop spans 13 amino acids. V was clipped by 5 bases and J by 3 bases; unmatched bases: 7.

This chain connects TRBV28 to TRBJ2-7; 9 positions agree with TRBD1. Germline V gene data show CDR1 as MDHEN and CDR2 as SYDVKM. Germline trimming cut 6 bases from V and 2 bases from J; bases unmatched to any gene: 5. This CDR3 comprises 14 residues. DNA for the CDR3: TGTGCCAGCAGGGAGGGACAGGGAACCTACGAGCAGTACTTC. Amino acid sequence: CASREGQGTYEQYF. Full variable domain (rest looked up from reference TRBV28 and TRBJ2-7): DVKVTQSSRYLVKRTGEKVFLECVQDMDHENMFWYRQDPGLGLRLIYFSYDVKMKEKGDIPEGYSVSREKKERFSLILESASTNQTSMYLCASREGQGTYEQYFGPGTRLTVT.

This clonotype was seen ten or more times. CDR3 DNA sequence: TGTGCCAGCAGCTCCCAAGCGGGCACTGAAGCTTTCTTT. Translated: CASSSQAGTEAFF. J is TRBJ1-1 and V is TRBV7-9, with unresolved D. The CDR3 covers 13 residues. CDR1 and CDR2 from the germline V gene are SEHNR and FQNEAQ (reference sequence). Trimming shortened V by 4 bases and J by 4 bases, and 10 bases separated the two germline ends.

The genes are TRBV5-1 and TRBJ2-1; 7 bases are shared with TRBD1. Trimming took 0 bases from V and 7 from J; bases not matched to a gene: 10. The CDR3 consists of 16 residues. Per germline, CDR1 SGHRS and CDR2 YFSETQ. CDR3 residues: CASSLEDRDSGNEQFF. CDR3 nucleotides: TGCGCCAGCAGCTTGGAAGACAGGGATTCGGGTAATGAGCAGTTCTTC.

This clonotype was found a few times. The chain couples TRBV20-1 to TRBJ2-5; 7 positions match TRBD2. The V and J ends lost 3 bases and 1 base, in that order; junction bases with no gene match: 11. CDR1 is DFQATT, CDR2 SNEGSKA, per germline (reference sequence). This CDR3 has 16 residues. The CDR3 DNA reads TGCAGTGCTAGGCTTCGCGGGAGAGAATTCCAAGAGACCCAGTACTTC. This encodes CSARLRGREFQETQYF.

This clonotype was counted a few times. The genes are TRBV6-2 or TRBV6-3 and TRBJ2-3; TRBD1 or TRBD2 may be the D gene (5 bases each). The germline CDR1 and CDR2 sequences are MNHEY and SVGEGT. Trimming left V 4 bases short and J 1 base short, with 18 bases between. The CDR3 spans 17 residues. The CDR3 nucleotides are TGTGCCAGCAGTTCCCCCGGGGCGTTCGCGGGCACAGATACGCAGTATTTT. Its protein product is CASSSPGAFAGTDTQYF.

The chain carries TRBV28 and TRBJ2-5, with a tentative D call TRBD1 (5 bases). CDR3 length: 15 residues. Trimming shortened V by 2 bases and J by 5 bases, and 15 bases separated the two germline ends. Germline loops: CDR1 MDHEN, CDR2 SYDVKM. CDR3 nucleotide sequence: TGTGCCAGCAGTTTAGGACGGTGGGGCCGGGAGACCCAGTACTTC. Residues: CASSLGRWGRETQYF.

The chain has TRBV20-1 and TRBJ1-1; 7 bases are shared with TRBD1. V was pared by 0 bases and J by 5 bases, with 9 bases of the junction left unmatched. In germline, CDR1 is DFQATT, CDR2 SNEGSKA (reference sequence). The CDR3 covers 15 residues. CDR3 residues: CSARDARQGGTEAFF. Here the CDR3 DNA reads TGCAGTGCTAGAGATGCGAGACAGGGCGGGACTGAAGCTTTCTTT.

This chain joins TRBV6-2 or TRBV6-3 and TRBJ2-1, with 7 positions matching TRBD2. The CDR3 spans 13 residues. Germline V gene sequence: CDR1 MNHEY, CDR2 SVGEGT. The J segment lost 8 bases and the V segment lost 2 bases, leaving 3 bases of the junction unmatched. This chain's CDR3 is CASSYREVDEQFF. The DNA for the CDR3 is TGTGCCAGCAGTTACCGGGAGGTCGATGAGCAGTTCTTC.

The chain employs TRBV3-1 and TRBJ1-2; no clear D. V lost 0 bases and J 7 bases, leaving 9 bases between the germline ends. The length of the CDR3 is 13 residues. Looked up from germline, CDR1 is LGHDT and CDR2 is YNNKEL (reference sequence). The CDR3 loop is CASSQESLPGYTF. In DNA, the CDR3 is TGTGCCAGCAGCCAAGAATCCCTACCTGGCTACACCTTC.

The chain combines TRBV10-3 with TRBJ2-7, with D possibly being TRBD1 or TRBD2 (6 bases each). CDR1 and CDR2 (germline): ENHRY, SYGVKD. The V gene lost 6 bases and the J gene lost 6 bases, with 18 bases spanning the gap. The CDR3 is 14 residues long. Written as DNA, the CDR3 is TGTGCCATCAGGGAGGGGGGACGACCTGGCGAGCAGTACTTC. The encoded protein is CAIREGGRPGEQYF.

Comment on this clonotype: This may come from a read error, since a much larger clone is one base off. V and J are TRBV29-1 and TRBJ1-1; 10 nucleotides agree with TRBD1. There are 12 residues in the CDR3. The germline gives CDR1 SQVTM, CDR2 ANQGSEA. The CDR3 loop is CRVGQGGTEAFF. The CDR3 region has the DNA TGCCGCGTAGGACAGGGGGGCACTGAAGCTTTCTTT.

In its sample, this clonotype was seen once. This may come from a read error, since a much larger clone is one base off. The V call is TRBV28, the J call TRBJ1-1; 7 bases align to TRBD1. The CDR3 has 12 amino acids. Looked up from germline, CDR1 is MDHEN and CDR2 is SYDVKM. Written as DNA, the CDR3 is TGTGCCAGCAGCCACAGGGGAACTGGAGCTTTCTTT. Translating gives CASSHRGTGAFF.

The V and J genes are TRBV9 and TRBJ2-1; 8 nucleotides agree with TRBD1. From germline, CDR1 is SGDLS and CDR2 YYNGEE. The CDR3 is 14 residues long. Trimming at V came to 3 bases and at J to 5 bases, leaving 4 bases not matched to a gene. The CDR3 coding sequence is TGTGCCAGCAGCGAGGTGACAGGGGACAATGAGCAGTTCTTC. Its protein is CASSEVTGDNEQFF.

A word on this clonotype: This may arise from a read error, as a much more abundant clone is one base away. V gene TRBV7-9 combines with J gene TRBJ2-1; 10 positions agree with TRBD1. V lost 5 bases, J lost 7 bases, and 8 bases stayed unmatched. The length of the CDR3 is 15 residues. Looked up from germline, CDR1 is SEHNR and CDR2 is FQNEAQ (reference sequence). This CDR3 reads CASSHDRGRGNEQFF. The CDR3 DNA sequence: TGTGCCAGCAGCCACGACAGGGGGCGCGGAAATGAGCAGTTCTTC.

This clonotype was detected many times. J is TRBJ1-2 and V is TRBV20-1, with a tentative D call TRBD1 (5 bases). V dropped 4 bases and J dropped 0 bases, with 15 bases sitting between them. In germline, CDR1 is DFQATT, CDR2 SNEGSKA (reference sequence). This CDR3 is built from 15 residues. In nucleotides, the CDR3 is TGCAGTGCTATTAGGGACCTTCCCACTAACTATGGCTACACCTTC. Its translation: CSAIRDLPTNYGYTF.

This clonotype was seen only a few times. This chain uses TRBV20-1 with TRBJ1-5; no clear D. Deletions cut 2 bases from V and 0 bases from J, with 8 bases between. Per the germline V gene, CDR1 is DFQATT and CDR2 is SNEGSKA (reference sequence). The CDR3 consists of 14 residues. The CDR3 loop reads CSARNAYSNQPQHF. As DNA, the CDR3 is TGCAGTGCTAGAAACGCTTATAGCAATCAGCCCCAGCATTTT.

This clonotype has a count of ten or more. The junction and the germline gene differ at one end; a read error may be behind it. Written as DNA, the CDR3 is TGTGCCAGCAGTTTAGCGCAGAACGCTGAAGCTTTCTTT. This encodes CASSLAQNAEAFF. The V and J genes are TRBV12-3 or TRBV12-4 and TRBJ1-1; no reliable D call. The CDR3 is 13 residues long.

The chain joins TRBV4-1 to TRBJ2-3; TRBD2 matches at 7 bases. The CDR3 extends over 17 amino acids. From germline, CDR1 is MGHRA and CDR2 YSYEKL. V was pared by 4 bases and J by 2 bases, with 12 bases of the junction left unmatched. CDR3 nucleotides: TGCGCCAGCAGCCCCTTGCCGCCTAGCGGTTACACAGATACGCAGTATTTT. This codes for CASSPLPPSGYTDTQYF.